This T cell receptor (beta chain) came from a study of vaccination effects on CD4 cells after COVID-19. The CDR3 extends over 18 residues, inclusive of both ends. Comment on this clone: What it recognizes is unknown. No DNA is shown, since the ends of the CDR3 on it are uncertain; the CDR3 is the one TCRdb lists.

General observations from the study: Clonal contraction was marked in infection- and vaccine-induced clones late after vaccination.

Clones were sequenced by immunoSEQ multiplex PCR, and TCRdb holds only the in-frame ones, with some missing. Here the sample spans approximately 30,000 clones, roughly two thirds being singletons. Under the ViraFEST assay, PBMC were stimulated with viral peptide pools so that antigen-specific CD4+ T cells expanded. Sequencing was performed afterwards. At the end of over 8 days of culture, CD4+ T cells were isolated. Cultures used roughly 1.8 million PBMC per well, approximately 9.5 IU/ml IL-2 and around 9.8 ug/ml peptides. The TCR originated in a human donor who received a COVID-19 vaccine. The V call is TRBV21-1, the J call TRBJ2-7; the D segment call TRBD2 is taken from the table without a DNA check. TRBV21-1 constitutes a pseudogene. Sample: CD4+ T cells from PBMCs cultured with HCoV-229E spike peptides, taken before COVID-19 vaccination. Here the CDR3 reads CASNTTFGGGAPSYEQYF.